This entry features one T cell receptor beta chain sequence. The data belong to a study of T cell responses to AZD1222 COVID-19 vaccine. CDR1 and CDR2 from the germline V gene are SGHRS and YFSETQ. This CDR3 region has 16 residues. After removal of 4 bases from V and 3 bases from J, the junction contained 8 bases not matched to a gene. The repertoire was sequenced with immunoSEQ multiplex PCR; TCRdb's copy has only in-frame clones and lacks some. The sample records about 130,000 clones, more than 80% being singletons. The V and J genes are TRBV5-1 and TRBJ2-1; TRBD1 agrees at 9 bases. Specimen: peripheral blood, collected on day 0 of AZD1222 vaccination. This clonotype was obtained from an adult in good health. CDR3 sequence: CASSRTGQGIYNEQFF. The CDR3, as DNA: TGCGCCAGCAGCAGAACGGGACAGGGAATCTACAATGAGCAGTTCTTC.